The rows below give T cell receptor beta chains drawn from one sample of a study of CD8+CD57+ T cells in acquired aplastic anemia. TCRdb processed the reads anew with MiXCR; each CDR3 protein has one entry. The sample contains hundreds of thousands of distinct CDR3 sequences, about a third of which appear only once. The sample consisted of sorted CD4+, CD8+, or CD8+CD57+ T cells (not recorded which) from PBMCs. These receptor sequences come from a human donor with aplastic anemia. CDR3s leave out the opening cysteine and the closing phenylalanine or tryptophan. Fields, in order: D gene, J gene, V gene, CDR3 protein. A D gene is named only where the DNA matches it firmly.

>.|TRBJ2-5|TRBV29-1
SADEETQY
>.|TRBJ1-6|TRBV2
AGRGGYNSPLH
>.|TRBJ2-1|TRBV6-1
ASSDTQGPQF
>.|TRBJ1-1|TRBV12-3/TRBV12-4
ASSAEDPRRGNTEAF
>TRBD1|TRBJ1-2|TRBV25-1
ASSQDEPGQGTRGYT
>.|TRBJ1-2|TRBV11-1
ASGPLSVNYGYT
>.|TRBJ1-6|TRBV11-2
ASSHLEGSSNSPLH
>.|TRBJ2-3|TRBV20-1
SAAVGPPDTQY
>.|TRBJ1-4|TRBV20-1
SAIRRGNEKPF
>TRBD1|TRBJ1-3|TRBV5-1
ASSLGDRRSGNTIY
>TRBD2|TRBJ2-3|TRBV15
ATSRPGLAGVYTQY
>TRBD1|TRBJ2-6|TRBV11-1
ASSRPGQGSGANVLT
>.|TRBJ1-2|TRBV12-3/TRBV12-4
ASSLPELYGYT
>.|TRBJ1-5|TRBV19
ASSSGPPGVQPQH
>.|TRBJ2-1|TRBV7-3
ASSFRGGSNEQF
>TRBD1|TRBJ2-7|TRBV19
ASSMGQARYEQY
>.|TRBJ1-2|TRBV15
ATSRDNCGGNGYT
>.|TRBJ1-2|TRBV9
ASSGVCANYGYT
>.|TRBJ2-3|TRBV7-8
ASSFVAGGTDTQY
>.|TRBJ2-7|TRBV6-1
ASSETWDTGQY
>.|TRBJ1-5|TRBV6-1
ASSAFEGMGNQPQH
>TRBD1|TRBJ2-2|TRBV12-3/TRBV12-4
ASSYTGRGQAGELF
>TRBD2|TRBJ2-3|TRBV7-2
ASSLGPGLAGITDTQY
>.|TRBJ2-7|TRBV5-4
ASSPTLSLYEQY
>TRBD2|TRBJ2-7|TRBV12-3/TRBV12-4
ASSFYEFGGGRHPYEQY
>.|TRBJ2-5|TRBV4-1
ASSQVMMETQY
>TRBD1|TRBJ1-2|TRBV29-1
SVSETGLYGYT
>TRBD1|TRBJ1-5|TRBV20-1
SAKQGDQPQH